This paragraph reports one T cell receptor beta chain. This sample is drawn from a study of blood T cell repertoires in COVID-19. Across the whole study: The origin of the acute and convalescent COVID-19 samples was the United States, Italy and Spain.

V shed 4 bases, J shed 4 bases, and the junction held 3 bases outside the gene matches. This CDR3 is built from 13 residues. CDR1 is SGHTA and CDR2 is FQGNSA in the germline V gene. Original processing methods: Nucleated cell number was recorded as an estimate derived from reference gene primer amplification. Using immunoSEQ multiplex PCR, the repertoire was profiled, and TCRdb retains in-frame clones only, with some absent. V and J calls plus clone size are reproduced from that table; the DNA served to infer D and trimming. Found here are 100,000 to 150,000 clones, approximately 80% of them singletons; the top ten hold 12%.

The sequence derives from a woman aged 60 to 75 with acute or convalescent COVID-19. Material for sequencing was peripheral blood. The chain links TRBV7-2 to TRBJ2-5, with TRBD2 matching over 7 bases. The CDR3 loop reads CASSWGGIETQYF. In DNA form, the CDR3 reads TGTGCCAGCAGCTGGGGGGGGATAGAGACCCAGTACTTC.